A single sample gave rise to the 32 T cell receptor beta chains below, sequenced in a study of T-cell memory formation after mild COVID-19. TCRdb re-derived calls from the 5' RACE reads in MiXCR, one entry per CDR3 protein. The sample holds approximately 210,000 distinct CDR3 sequences; around 30% are singletons and the top ten take roughly 10%. What was sequenced was PBMCs or a T cell subset sorted from them (not recorded which). The receptors shown here come from an adult woman who had mild COVID-19 (a few samples of this study predate the infection). Cell type and time point are not known.

The V and J genes are TRBV6-5 and TRBJ2-1; weak D call: TRBD1 (6 bases). V gave up 4 bases and J gave up 10 bases, with 20 bases separating them. CDR3 length: 15 residues. The germline V gene encodes CDR1 MNHEY and CDR2 SVGAGI. CDR3 loop: CASSFANQGYGEQFF. For the CDR3, the DNA is TGTGCCAGCAGTTTCGCCAATCAGGGGTACGGGGAGCAGTTCTTC.

The chain combines TRBV25-1 with TRBJ2-3, with D tentatively TRBD1 or TRBD2 (5 bases each). Between the trimmed V and J ends, which lost 3 bases and 2 bases, there was a span of 9 bases. Germline V CDR1 and CDR2: MGHDK, SYGVNS. The CDR3 loop spans 14 amino acids. The CDR3 coding sequence is TGTGCCAGCAGTGACAGGGACCCCACAGATACGCAGTATTTT. Its translation: CASSDRDPTDTQYF. Together with reference TRBV25-1 and TRBJ2-3, the CDR3 gives the full variable domain: EADIYQTPRYLVIGTGKKITLECSQTMGHDKMYWYQQDPGMELHLIHYSYGVNSTEKGDLSSESTVSRIRTEHFPLTLESARPSHTSQYLCASSDRDPTDTQYFGPGTRLTVL.

This clonotype has at least ten counts. This rearrangement joins TRBV5-1 to TRBJ2-3; tentatively, D is TRBD2 (5 bases). CDR1 is SGHRS, CDR2 YFSETQ, per germline. The V and J ends lost 3 bases and 2 bases respectively, with 13 bases between them. The CDR3 runs 15 residues. CDR3 DNA: TGCGCCAGCAGCTGGAGCGGTTTGGACACAGATACGCAGTATTTT. Translation: CASSWSGLDTDTQYF.

The J gene is TRBJ1-1, the V gene TRBV29-1; 8 bases are shared with TRBD1. Germline CDR1 and CDR2: SQVTM and ANQGSEA. V was pared by 6 bases and J by 5 bases, with 11 bases of the junction left unmatched. The CDR3 length is 14 residues. DNA of the CDR3: TGCAGCGTCCTACAGGGGGTGGTCTTAACTGAAGCTTTCTTT. This encodes CSVLQGVVLTEAFF.

This chain joins TRBV7-6 and TRBJ2-1; D possibly corresponds to TRBD2 (5 bases). The CDR3 consists of 16 residues. Germline V lookup: CDR1 SGHVS, CDR2 FNYEAQ. The V and J ends lost 5 bases and 0 bases respectively, with 14 bases between them. CDR3 residues: CASSALATSSYNEQFF. DNA of the CDR3: TGTGCCAGCAGCGCCCTAGCCACGAGCTCCTACAATGAGCAGTTCTTC.

This clonotype was observed many times. This chain joins TRBV20-1 and TRBJ2-1; D unclear. There are 15 residues in the CDR3. Germline V lookup: CDR1 DFQATT, CDR2 SNEGSKA (reference sequence). The germline V and J ends were trimmed by 5 bases and 5 bases, with 19 bases remaining between them. In DNA, the CDR3 is TGCAGTGCTCCTACGGAGCCCACGAAAAACAATGAGCAGTTCTTC. Translation: CSAPTEPTKNNEQFF.

The chain uses TRBV27 and TRBJ1-3; no clear D. Germline CDR1 and CDR2: MNHEY and SMNVEV (reference sequence). Between the trimmed V and J ends, which lost 2 bases and 4 bases, there was a span of 21 bases. This CDR3 spans 18 amino acids. The CDR3 loop reads CASSLPYRASQIGNTIYF. The CDR3, as DNA: TGTGCCAGCAGTTTACCCTACCGAGCGTCCCAGATCGGAAACACCATATATTTT.

V is TRBV19 and J is TRBJ2-3; D not resolved. The germline gives CDR1 LNHDA, CDR2 SQIVND (reference sequence). The V gene lost 5 bases and the J gene lost 6 bases, with 9 bases spanning the gap. This CDR3 comprises 12 residues. The CDR3 DNA follows: TGTGCCAGTAGTCCCTCGAGGGATACGCAGTATTTT. Amino acids: CASSPSRDTQYF. The whole variable domain, filled in from reference TRBV19 and TRBJ2-3, reads DGGITQSPKYLFRKEGQNVTLSCEQNLNHDAMYWYRQDPGQGLRLIYYSQIVNDFQKGDIAEGYSVSREKKESFPLTVTSAQKNPTAFYLCASSPSRDTQYFGPGTRLTVL.

This sequence joins TRBV4-1 and TRBJ2-3; D not resolved. With 0 bases removed from V and 0 bases from J, the gap between germline ends came to 10 bases. The germline V gene encodes CDR1 MGHRA and CDR2 YSYEKL. This CDR3 comprises 16 residues. CDR3 DNA: TGCGCCAGCAGCCAAGAACCATTTCCTAGCACAGATACGCAGTATTTT. Its protein product is CASSQEPFPSTDTQYF.

This clonotype was counted between two and nine times. The rearrangement joins TRBV7-6 to TRBJ2-7, with 7 bases aligning to TRBD1. The germline V gene encodes CDR1 SGHVS and CDR2 FNYEAQ. The CDR3 covers 13 residues. J lost 4 bases, V lost 5 bases, and 5 bases had no gene match. The CDR3: CASSGRDSYEQYF. DNA for the CDR3: TGTGCCAGCAGCGGCCGGGACAGTTACGAGCAGTACTTC.

In its sample, this clonotype was seen a few times. The rearrangement links TRBV18 to TRBJ1-3; the match to TRBD1 covers 9 bases. The CDR3 length is 16 residues. The ends lost 4 bases at V and 4 bases at J; junction bases unmatched: 8. Germline V CDR1 and CDR2: KGHSH, LQKENI. CDR3 in DNA: TGTGCCAGCTCACTACAGGGACAGGGAGCAGGAAACACCATATATTTT. This encodes CASSLQGQGAGNTIYF.

Only a few counts were recorded for this clonotype. This CDR3 reads CASSLEPGETQYF. For the CDR3, the DNA is TGCGCCAGCAGCTTGGAACCGGGAGAGACCCAGTACTTC. The J gene is TRBJ2-5, the V gene TRBV5-1, with D unclear. V lost 0 bases to trimming and J lost 4 bases, with 7 bases between them. The CDR3 sequence is 13 residues long. CDR1 is SGHRS and CDR2 is YFSETQ in the germline V gene.

In its sample, this clonotype was seen a few times. The chain has TRBV7-6 and TRBJ1-1, with D possibly matching TRBD1 (5 bases). The V gene's germline CDR1 is SGHVS and CDR2 FNYEAQ. Trimming stripped 1 base from V and 3 bases from J, with 15 bases between. The CDR3 loop spans 16 amino acids. In DNA, the CDR3 is TGTGCCAGCAGCTTAGAAGGAGGGGAGAGGGACACTGAAGCTTTCTTT. Amino acids: CASSLEGGERDTEAFF.

This clonotype was found a few times. The chain links TRBV15 to TRBJ1-4; D is possibly TRBD1 (6 bases). Germline V gene sequence: CDR1 LNHNV, CDR2 YYDKDF (reference sequence). The CDR3 extends over 16 amino acids. V was trimmed by 0 bases and J by 4 bases, leaving 12 bases between them. The DNA for the CDR3 is TGTGCCACCAGCAGAGACCCGGGGGCACTTAATGAAAAACTGTTTTTT. Translation: CATSRDPGALNEKLFF. Full variable domain (rest looked up from reference TRBV15 and TRBJ1-4): DAMVIQNPRYQVTQFGKPVTLSCSQTLNHNVMYWYQQKSSQAPKLLFHYYDKDFNNEADTPDNFQSRRPNTSFCFLDIRSPGLGDTAMYLCATSRDPGALNEKLFFGSGTQLSVL.

The chain links TRBV5-1 to TRBJ2-7; TRBD1 matches 8 bases. The J segment lost 2 bases and the V segment lost 4 bases, leaving 8 bases of the junction unmatched. The CDR3 is made up of 15 amino acids. Germline CDR1 SGHRS, CDR2 YFSETQ. This CDR3 is CASSKGTGGPYEQYF. The CDR3 DNA reads TGCGCCAGCAGCAAGGGGACAGGCGGACCCTACGAGCAGTACTTC.

The chain uses TRBV7-2 and TRBJ2-7; 9 bases align to TRBD1. The V segment lost 4 bases and the J segment 6 bases; nucleotides outside the gene matches: 7. The V gene's germline CDR1 is SGHTA and CDR2 FQGNSA. The CDR3 contains 14 residues. CDR3 nucleotides: TGTGCCAGCAGCTCCTGGACAGGGGCCCTCGAGCAGTACTTC. It is translated as CASSSWTGALEQYF.

This clonotype was detected only a few times. The V call is TRBV7-8, the J call TRBJ2-4, with 9 bases matching TRBD1. J gave up 8 bases and V 3 bases, and 8 bases lay outside the gene matches. Germline-derived CDR1 and CDR2 are SGHVS and FQNEAQ. There are 15 residues in the CDR3. CDR3 residues: CASSFSGTGWDIQYF. As DNA, the CDR3 is TGTGCCAGCAGCTTTTCCGGGACAGGGTGGGACATTCAGTACTTC.

The V and J genes are TRBV2 and TRBJ2-2; D uncertain. Trimming took off 7 bases at V and 1 base at J, with 13 bases between the two ends. Germline CDR1 and CDR2: SNHLY and FYNNEI. The CDR3 has 15 residues. The CDR3 sequence is CASTNTLRNTGELFF. Here the CDR3 DNA reads TGTGCCAGCACCAACACGCTCAGGAACACCGGGGAGCTGTTTTTT.

The rearrangement links TRBV5-1 to TRBJ1-1; no clear D. Trimming cost V 7 bases and J 1 base, with 11 bases left between them. CDR3 length equals 13 residues. Looked up from germline, CDR1 is SGHRS and CDR2 is YFSETQ. CDR3 residues: CASRERGNTEAFF. CDR3 DNA sequence: TGCGCCAGCCGCGAACGGGGGAACACTGAAGCTTTCTTT.

The chain links TRBV5-1 to TRBJ2-6; D might be TRBD1 (6 bases). The CDR3 covers 18 residues. The germline gives CDR1 SGHRS, CDR2 YFSETQ. The V end lost 2 bases, the J end lost 1 base, and 16 bases lay between the germline ends. The CDR3 bases are TGCGCCAGCAGCTTAGATGGGACAAGTCCTTCTGGGGCCAACGTCCTGACTTTC. Translating gives CASSLDGTSPSGANVLTF.

This clonotype has only a few counts. This rearrangement joins TRBV7-3 to TRBJ2-2; 7 positions match TRBD1. The CDR3 sequence is 16 residues long. Losses at the gene ends were 4 bases for V and 2 bases for J; bases not matched to a gene: 7. Germline V gene lookup returns CDR1 SGHTA and CDR2 FQGTGA. CDR3 in DNA: TGTGCCAGCAGCTCTGACAGGGCAGCAAACACCGGGGAGCTGTTTTTT. Translation gives CASSSDRAANTGELFF.

The rearrangement links TRBV5-5 to TRBJ2-7, with 12 nucleotides matching TRBD2. The germline V gene has CDR1 SGHKS and CDR2 YYEKEE (reference sequence). J gave up 1 base and V 3 bases, and 5 bases lay outside the gene matches. This CDR3 has 16 residues. The CDR3 protein is CASSWTSGTSSYEQYF. The CDR3 DNA follows: TGTGCCAGCAGCTGGACTAGCGGGACCTCATCCTACGAGCAGTACTTC.

In DNA, the CDR3 is TGTGCCAGCAGCCCCGACTCCAGACAGATCTACGAGCAGTACTTC. It codes for CASSPDSRQIYEQYF. The chain joins TRBV6-5 to TRBJ2-7, with D possibly matching TRBD1 (5 bases). This CDR3 has 15 residues. V lost 6 bases and J 3 bases, leaving 18 bases between the germline ends. Germline CDR1 MNHEY, CDR2 SVGAGI.

V usage is TRBV7-2 and J usage is TRBJ2-7; a possible D gene is TRBD1 (6 bases). CDR1 is SGHTA and CDR2 is FQGNSA in the germline V gene. V lost 4 bases and J lost 2, with 9 bases in between. This CDR3 is built from 13 residues. The CDR3 spells CASSYGTPYEQYF. CDR3 coding DNA: TGTGCCAGCAGCTACGGGACACCCTACGAGCAGTACTTC.

The chain uses TRBV7-9 and TRBJ1-4, with D unclear. Trimming pared 6 bases from V and 13 bases from J, leaving 18 bases between. This CDR3 is built from 13 residues. CDR1 and CDR2 (germline): SEHNR, FQNEAQ (reference sequence). CDR3 DNA sequence: TGTGCCAGCAGTCCGCCGGGGAGTAAAGTACTGTTTTTT. This codes for CASSPPGSKVLFF.

This sequence joins TRBV7-6 and TRBJ1-2; a weak D match, TRBD1 (5 bases). The germline V and J ends were trimmed by 5 bases and 3 bases, with 22 bases remaining between them. The CDR3 is 17 amino acids. Germline values: CDR1 SGHVS, CDR2 FNYEAQ. The CDR3 protein is CASSLNPAGGYDYGYTF. The CDR3 nucleotides read TGTGCCAGCAGCCTAAATCCAGCCGGGGGGTACGACTATGGCTACACCTTC. The entire variable domain, with the rest obtained from reference TRBV7-6 and TRBJ1-2, is as follows: GAGVSQSPRYKVTKRGQDVALRCDPISGHVSLYWYRQALGQGPEFLTYFNYEAQQDKSGLPNDRFSAERPEGSISTLTIQRTEQRDSAMYRCASSLNPAGGYDYGYTFGSGTRLTVV.

J is TRBJ1-2 and V is TRBV5-6, with a tentative D call TRBD1 (5 bases). The CDR3 has 15 residues. V dropped 4 bases and J dropped 4 bases, with 17 bases sitting between them. From germline, CDR1 is SGHDT and CDR2 YYEEEE. CDR3 residues: CASSLTGLGVYGYTF. CDR3 nucleotides: TGTGCCAGCAGCCTCACCGGGCTAGGGGTCTATGGCTACACCTTC. Drawing the rest from reference TRBV5-6 and TRBJ1-2, the complete variable domain is DAGVTQSPTHLIKTRGQQVTLRCSPKSGHDTVSWYQQALGQGPQFIFQYYEEEERQRGNFPDRFSGHQFPNYSSELNVNALLLGDSALYLCASSLTGLGVYGYTFGSGTRLTVV.

The CDR3 region is CASSQGLAGVINEQFF. In DNA form, the CDR3 reads TGCGCCAGCAGCCAAGGTCTAGCGGGGGTTATCAATGAGCAGTTCTTC. The rearrangement links TRBV4-1 to TRBJ2-1, with 10 bases that match TRBD2. This CDR3 is built from 16 residues. Germline V CDR1 and CDR2: MGHRA, YSYEKL. V shed 1 base, J shed 6 bases, and the junction held 6 bases outside the gene matches.

This clonotype was found a few times. The V gene is TRBV5-1, the J gene TRBJ1-2; D not resolved. Between the trimmed V and J ends, which lost 0 bases and 0 bases, there was a span of 6 bases. CDR1 is SGHRS and CDR2 is YFSETQ in the germline V gene. The CDR3 runs 14 residues. For the CDR3, the DNA is TGCGCCAGCAGCTTGGTTTCAGCTAACTATGGCTACACCTTC. Translating gives CASSLVSANYGYTF.

DNA for the CDR3: TGTGCCAGCAGCTTTTTTAGGGGGCTTGGCGGGGAGACCCAGTACTTC. It encodes CASSFFRGLGGETQYF. This rearrangement joins TRBV5-6 to TRBJ2-5; 7 positions agree with TRBD1. The ends lost 2 bases at V and 5 bases at J; junction bases unmatched: 12. Germline V gene sequence: CDR1 SGHDT, CDR2 YYEEEE. The CDR3 is 16 amino acids.

The chain is built from TRBV29-1 and TRBJ1-3; a weak D match, TRBD1 (6 bases). V was pared by 5 bases and J by 0 bases, with 11 bases between. The CDR3 sequence is 14 residues long. The germline V gene encodes CDR1 SQVTM and CDR2 ANQGSEA. CDR3: CSVSDRLSGNTIYF. The CDR3 DNA reads TGCAGCGTTTCCGACAGGCTCTCTGGAAACACCATATATTTT.

In its sample, this clonotype was seen many times. The chain recombines TRBV18 with TRBJ1-2; D gene ambiguous. Germline values: CDR1 KGHSH, CDR2 LQKENI. The ends were cut back, 3 bases at V and 2 bases at J, with 10 bases in the middle. The length of the CDR3 is 14 residues. The CDR3 DNA reads TGTGCCAGCTCACCTATGGCAGAGAACTATGGCTACACCTTC. Its protein is CASSPMAENYGYTF.